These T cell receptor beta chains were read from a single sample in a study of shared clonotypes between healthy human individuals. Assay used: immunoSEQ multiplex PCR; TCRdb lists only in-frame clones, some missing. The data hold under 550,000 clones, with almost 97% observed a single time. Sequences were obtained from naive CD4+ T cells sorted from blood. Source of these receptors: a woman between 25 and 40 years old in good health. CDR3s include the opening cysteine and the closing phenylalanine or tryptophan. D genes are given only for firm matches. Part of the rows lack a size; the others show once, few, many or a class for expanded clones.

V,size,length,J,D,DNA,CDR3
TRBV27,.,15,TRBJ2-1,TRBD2,TGTGCCAGCAGTCCACAGACTAGCGGGAGGAATGAGCAGTTCTTC,CASSPQTSGRNEQFF
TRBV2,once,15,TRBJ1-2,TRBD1,TGTGCCAGCAGTGAAGCGTCGGGACAGGTCTATGGCTACACCTTC,CASSEASGQVYGYTF
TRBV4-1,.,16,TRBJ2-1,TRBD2,TGCGCCAGCAGCCAAGTCACTAGCGGGACCAACAATGAGCAGTTCTTC,CASSQVTSGTNNEQFF
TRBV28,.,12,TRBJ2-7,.,TGTGCCAGAATGGGGCAGGGGACCGAGCAGTACTTC,CARMGQGTEQYF
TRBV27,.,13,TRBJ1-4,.,TGTACCAGCAGTTTAGGTCAGAACGAAAAACTGTTTTTT,CTSSLGQNEKLFF
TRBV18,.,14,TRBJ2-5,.,TGTGCCAGCTCACCGGCAGGCTTGCAAGAGACCCAGTACTTC,CASSPAGLQETQYF
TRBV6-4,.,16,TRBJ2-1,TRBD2,TGTGCCAGCAGTGATGGACTAGCGGGAGCCTACAATGAGCAGTTCTTC,CASSDGLAGAYNEQFF
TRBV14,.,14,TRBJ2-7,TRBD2,TGTGCCAGCACCCAGGGACTATCATCCTACGAGCAGTACTTC,CASTQGLSSYEQYF
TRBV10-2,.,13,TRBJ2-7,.,TGCGCCAGCTCCGCTAGCCTATATTACGAGCAGTACTTC,CASSASLYYEQYF
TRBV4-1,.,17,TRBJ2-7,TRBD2,TGCGCCAGCAGCCCCCCCCTTTGGCTAGCGGAGAGCTACGAGCAGTACTTC,CASSPPLWLAESYEQYF
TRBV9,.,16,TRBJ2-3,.,TGTGCCAGCAGCATTAAGGGAGGTCCTTTGTTGGATACGCAGTATTTT,CASSIKGGPLLDTQYF
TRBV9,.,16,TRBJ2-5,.,TGTGCCAGCAGCGCCCTTGTCTCGCAGGGTTACGAGACCCAGTACTTC,CASSALVSQGYETQYF
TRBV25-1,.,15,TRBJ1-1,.,TGTGCCAGCAGTGCGATAGACCTAGGACTGACTGAAGCTTTCTTT,CASSAIDLGLTEAFF
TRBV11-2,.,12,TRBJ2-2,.,TGTGCCAGCAGCAAATTGGGCGGGGAGCTGTTTTTT,CASSKLGGELFF
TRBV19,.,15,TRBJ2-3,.,TGTGCCAGTACCAAAAAAGGGGGGGCGCATGATACGCAGTATTTT,CASTKKGGAHDTQYF
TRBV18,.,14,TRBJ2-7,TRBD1,TGTGCCAGCTCACGGGACACAGGGGGCAACGAGCAGTACTTC,CASSRDTGGNEQYF
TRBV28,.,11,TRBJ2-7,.,TGTGCCAGCAGCGGCCACTACGAGCAGTACTTC,CASSGHYEQYF
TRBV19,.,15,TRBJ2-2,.,TGTGCCAGTAGTATGGCTAGTAAAGGCACCGGGGAGCTGTTTTTT,CASSMASKGTGELFF
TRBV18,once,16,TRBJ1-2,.,TGTGCCAGCGGCTCCCTTGGAGGGGCCTCAGGCTATGGCTACACCTTC,CASGSLGGASGYGYTF
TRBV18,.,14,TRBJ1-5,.,TGTGCCAGCTCACCAAGGTATAGCAATCAGCCCCAGCATTTT,CASSPRYSNQPQHF
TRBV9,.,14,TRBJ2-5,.,TGTGCCAGCAGCGTATCTGTGCGTCAGGAGACCCAGTACTTC,CASSVSVRQETQYF
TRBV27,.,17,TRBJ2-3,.,TGTGCCAGCAGACCACTTTGGAGCGGTTGGGGCACAGATACGCAGTATTTT,CASRPLWSGWGTDTQYF
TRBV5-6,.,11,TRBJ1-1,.,TGTGCCAGCAGCTTTAACACTGAAGCTTTCTTT,CASSFNTEAFF
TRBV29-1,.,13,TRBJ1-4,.,TGCAGCGCTAACGGGGCGGCTAATGAAAAACTGTTTTTT,CSANGAANEKLFF
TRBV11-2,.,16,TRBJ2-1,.,TGTGCCAGCAGCTCTCAGTCGGGGGATCCCTACAATGAGCAGTTCTTC,CASSSQSGDPYNEQFF
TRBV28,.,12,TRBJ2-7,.,TGTGCCAGCAGCGAATGGAGGGACGAGCAGTACTTC,CASSEWRDEQYF
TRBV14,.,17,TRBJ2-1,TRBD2,TGTGCCAGCAGCAAAGTGGCACTAGCGGGAGTTCGGAATGAGCAGTTCTTC,CASSKVALAGVRNEQFF
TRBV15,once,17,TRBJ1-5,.,TGTGCCACCAGCAGAGACGGATACACGGACTACTGGCAGTCCCAGCATTTT,CATSRDGYTDYWQSQHF
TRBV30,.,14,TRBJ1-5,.,TGTGCCTGGTCTTCGGACAGCCTTAATCAGCCCCAGCATTTT,CAWSSDSLNQPQHF
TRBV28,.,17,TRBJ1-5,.,TGTGCCAGCAGAAAGTCCCGGGACAAGCTTAGCAATCAGCCCCAGCATTTT,CASRKSRDKLSNQPQHF
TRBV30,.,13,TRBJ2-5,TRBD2,TGTGCCAAGGCTAGCGGGAGCGGAGAGACCCAGTACTTC,CAKASGSGETQYF
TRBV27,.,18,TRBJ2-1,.,TGTGCCAGCAGCCGAAAACTCCCCCTCGCGGGGTGGGACAATGAGCAGTTCTTC,CASSRKLPLAGWDNEQFF
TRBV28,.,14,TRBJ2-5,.,TGTGCCAGCAGGGAGGCAGGGGGGGGAGAGACCCAGTACTTC,CASREAGGGETQYF
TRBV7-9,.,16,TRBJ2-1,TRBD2,TGTGCCAGCAGCCCCGGGGGGGGCGGGAGGGCTAATGAGCAGTTCTTC,CASSPGGGGRANEQFF
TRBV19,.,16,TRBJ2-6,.,TGTGCCAGTAGTACAACAGGGCCCTCTGGGGCCAACGTCCTGACTTTC,CASSTTGPSGANVLTF
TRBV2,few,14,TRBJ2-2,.,TGTGCCAGCAGACGGGACTCTAACACCGGGGAGCTGTTTTTT,CASRRDSNTGELFF
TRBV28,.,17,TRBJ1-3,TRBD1,TGTGCCAGCAGTTCACCAGGACAGGCGTCCTCTGGAAACACCATATATTTT,CASSSPGQASSGNTIYF
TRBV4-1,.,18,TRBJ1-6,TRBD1,TGCGCCAGCAGCCCCAGGGGGGAACAACGCGCGGATAATTCACCCCTCCACTTT,CASSPRGEQRADNSPLHF
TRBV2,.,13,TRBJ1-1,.,TGTGCCAGCAGGGCCTGGGAGGACGCTGAAGCTTTCTTT,CASRAWEDAEAFF
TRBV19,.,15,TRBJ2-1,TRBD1,TGTGCCAGTAGTCCTGGGACAGGGGCTGGGAATGAGCAGTTCTTC,CASSPGTGAGNEQFF
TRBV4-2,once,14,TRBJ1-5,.,TGTGCCAGCAGCCAAGGATTGGAAACGGCGAGGCAGCATTTT,CASSQGLETARQHF
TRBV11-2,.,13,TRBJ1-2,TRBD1,TGTGCCAGCAGCCTACAGGGGAACTATGGCTACACCTTC,CASSLQGNYGYTF
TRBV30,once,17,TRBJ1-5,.,TGTGCCTGGAGTGTACTGGGGGGGCCCGCGAGCAATCAGCCCCAGCATTTT,CAWSVLGGPASNQPQHF
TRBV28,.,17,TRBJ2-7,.,TGTGCCAGCACTCCCGAGCCCAGGTCCCCTATGGACTACGAGCAGTACTTC,CASTPEPRSPMDYEQYF
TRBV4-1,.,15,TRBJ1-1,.,TGCGCCAGCAGGAGACAGGCGCCGTTGAACACTGAAGCTTTCTTT,CASRRQAPLNTEAFF
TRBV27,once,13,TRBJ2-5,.,TGTGCCAGCAGAAACGGTAGGGAAGAGACCCAGTACTTC,CASRNGREETQYF
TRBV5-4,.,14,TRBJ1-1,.,TGTGCCAGCAGCTCCGGACAGATGAACACTGAAGCTTTCTTT,CASSSGQMNTEAFF
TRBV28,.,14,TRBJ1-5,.,TGTGCCAGCCGGGGCTATCATAGCAATCAGCCCCAGCATTTT,CASRGYHSNQPQHF
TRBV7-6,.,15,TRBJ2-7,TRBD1,TGTGCCAGCAGCGAAAGGGACAGGGGAAGGGACGAGCAGTACTTC,CASSERDRGRDEQYF
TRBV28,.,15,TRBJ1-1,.,TGTGCCAGCAGTTTAGCAGGAGAGGGGCGTGTTGAAGCTTTCTTT,CASSLAGEGRVEAFF
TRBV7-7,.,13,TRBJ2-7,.,TGTGCCAGCAGCACGGGATCGTCCTACGAGCAGTACTTC,CASSTGSSYEQYF
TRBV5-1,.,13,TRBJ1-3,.,TGCGCCAGCAGCCCCGGACGGGAAGGCACCATATATTTT,CASSPGREGTIYF
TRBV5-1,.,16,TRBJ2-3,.,TGCGCCAGCAGCTTGGTAGGCTGGGAAAACACAGATACGCAGTATTTT,CASSLVGWENTDTQYF
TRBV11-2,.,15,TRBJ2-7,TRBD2,TGTGCCAGCAGACGGACCGGGACTAGCGGCTACGAGCAGTACTTC,CASRRTGTSGYEQYF
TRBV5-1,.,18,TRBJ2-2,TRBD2,TGCGCCAGCAGCTTGGGCGGGAGTACCGATTGGAACACCGGGGAGCTGTTTTTT,CASSLGGSTDWNTGELFF
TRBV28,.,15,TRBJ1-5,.,TGTGCCAGCAGTTCCCGTACAGCTGGAAATCAGCCCCAGCATTTT,CASSSRTAGNQPQHF